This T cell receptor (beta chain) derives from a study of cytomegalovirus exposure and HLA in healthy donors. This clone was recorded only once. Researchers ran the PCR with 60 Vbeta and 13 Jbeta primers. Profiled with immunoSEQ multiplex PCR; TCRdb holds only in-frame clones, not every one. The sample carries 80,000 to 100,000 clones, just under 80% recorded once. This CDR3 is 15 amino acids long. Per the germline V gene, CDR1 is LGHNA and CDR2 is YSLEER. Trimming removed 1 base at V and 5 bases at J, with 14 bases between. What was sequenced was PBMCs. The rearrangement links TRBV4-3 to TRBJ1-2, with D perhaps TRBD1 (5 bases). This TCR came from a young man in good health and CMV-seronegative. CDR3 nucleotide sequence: TGCGCCAGCAGCCAAGCTTTACAGGAGCCTTATGGCTACACCTTC. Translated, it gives CASSQALQEPYGYTF.